Listed below are T cell receptor beta chains from one sample, sequenced in a study of radiotherapy plus CTLA-4 blockade in lung cancer. Profiling relied on immunoSEQ multiplex PCR, and the TCRdb table lists in-frame clones only, not all of them. The table lists some 110,000 clones, 85% to 90% of them singletons. The source material was peripheral blood, sampled from a patient treated with radiotherapy plus ipilimumab. The receptors derive from a human donor with non-small cell lung cancer that progressed on radiotherapy plus ipilimumab. Both conserved end residues are part of each CDR3. The D gene is left open where the match is weak. Rows may omit the clone size; those that give it use once, few, many or a size class.

v_gene,j_gene,abundance,d_gene,CDR3nt,CDR3aa
TRBV2,TRBJ2-3,.,.,TGTGCCAGCAGCGAGGGCACAGATACGCAGTATTTT,CASSEGTDTQYF
TRBV19,TRBJ2-7,.,TRBD2,TGTGCCAGTAGTATTGGCGGGGAGGGAGGCGAGCAGTACTTC,CASSIGGEGGEQYF
TRBV19,TRBJ2-1,.,TRBD2,TGTGCCAGTAGTGCCGGGACTAGCGGGGGCACTGAGCAGTTCTTC,CASSAGTSGGTEQFF
TRBV19,TRBJ2-1,few,TRBD2,TGTGCCAGTAGTATAGGGGGTAGCGGGAACAATGAGCAGTTCTTC,CASSIGGSGNNEQFF
TRBV23-1,TRBJ1-5,.,TRBD1,TGCGCCAGCAGTCAATCTGGGGGGGACCTTGACAGGGCCCTCTATAGCAATCAGCCCCAGCATTTT,CASSQSGGDLDRALYSNQPQHF
TRBV11-2,TRBJ2-1,.,.,TGTGCCAGCAGCTTAGTATTGCGAGACCTCTCCTACAATGAGCAGTTCTTC,CASSLVLRDLSYNEQFF
TRBV5-1,TRBJ2-7,.,TRBD2,TGCGCCAGCACGGCGGGACTAGCGGGAGGACCTACCTACGAGCAGTACTTC,CASTAGLAGGPTYEQYF
TRBV11-1,TRBJ2-5,.,.,TGTGCCAGCAGCACTGAGGACAGAGCCGGGGAGACCCAGTACTTC,CASSTEDRAGETQYF
TRBV18,TRBJ1-1,.,.,TGTGCCAGCTCACCAGGGCCCCAGGCGACTGAAGCTTTCTTT,CASSPGPQATEAFF
TRBV15,TRBJ2-7,.,TRBD1,TGTGCCACCAGCATCATCAACAGGGGGCCCGTCTCCTACGAGCAGTACTTC,CATSIINRGPVSYEQYF
TRBV5-1,TRBJ1-1,.,.,TGCGCCAGCAGCTTTGGTAACACTGACACTGAAGCTTTCTTT,CASSFGNTDTEAFF
TRBV29-1,TRBJ2-3,.,.,TGCAGCGTTGTCGGCGGGATCGGCACAGATACGCAGTATTTT,CSVVGGIGTDTQYF
TRBV6-1,TRBJ1-2,.,TRBD1,TGTGCCAGCAGTGGGTGGCGAGGGGGCGGTGGTCTCGTCTATGGCTACACCTTC,CASSGWRGGGGLVYGYTF
TRBV9,TRBJ2-7,.,TRBD1,TGTGCCAGCAGCGTAGGACAGGGGGCTTACGAGCAGTACTTC,CASSVGQGAYEQYF
TRBV10-1,TRBJ2-2,once,.,TGCGCCAGCAGTGAGCATAGCGGAGACAACACCGGGGAGCTGTTTTTT,CASSEHSGDNTGELFF
TRBV5-1,TRBJ2-7,.,.,TGCGCCAGCAGCAGGTCAGGGGACGAGCAGTACTTC,CASSRSGDEQYF
TRBV15,TRBJ2-7,.,.,TGTGCCACCAGCAGAGCCGGGGAAGCCTACGAGCAGTACTTC,CATSRAGEAYEQYF
TRBV5-6,TRBJ1-1,.,.,TGTGCCAGCAGCTTGGGACAGTATGCTTTCTTT,CASSLGQYAFF
TRBV19,TRBJ2-3,.,.,TGTGCCAGTAGCGGTACTGGGCGCACAGATACGCAGTATTTT,CASSGTGRTDTQYF
TRBV5-6,TRBJ2-7,.,.,TGTGCCAGCAGCTCAACCTACGAGCAGTACTTC,CASSSTYEQYF
TRBV9,TRBJ1-2,once,.,TGTGCCAGCAGCGTCGACCGGACAGCTTACTATGGCTACACCTTC,CASSVDRTAYYGYTF
TRBV2,TRBJ2-1,.,TRBD1,TGTGCCAGCAGTGAAAGGGACAGGGTCAATGAGCAGTTCTTC,CASSERDRVNEQFF
TRBV5-8,TRBJ2-2,.,.,TGTGCCAGCAGCTTCCGGGATGGCGGGGAGCTGTTTTTT,CASSFRDGGELFF
TRBV19,TRBJ1-3,few,.,TGTGCCAGTAGTATTGGAGGGTCTGGAAACACCATATATTTT,CASSIGGSGNTIYF
TRBV7-6,TRBJ2-7,.,.,TGTGCCAGCAGCTTAGTGGACGGTACCAGCTACGAGCAGTACTTC,CASSLVDGTSYEQYF
TRBV7-9,TRBJ2-6,.,.,TGTGCCAGCAGCTACCGGGTATCTGGGGCCAACGTCCTGACTTTC,CASSYRVSGANVLTF
TRBV5-1,TRBJ2-1,.,TRBD2,TGCGCCAGCAGCCGAAGCCCACTAGCGGCCTACAATGAGCAGTTCTTC,CASSRSPLAAYNEQFF
TRBV25-1,TRBJ2-2,.,.,TGTGCCAGCAGTTTGGGAGTCGGGGAGCTGTTTTTT,CASSLGVGELFF
TRBV10-3,TRBJ2-7,few,.,TGTGCCATCAGTGGGGGTTACGAGCAGTACTTC,CAISGGYEQYF
TRBV2,TRBJ2-1,once,TRBD2,TGTGCCAGCACTAGCGGGAATGGGTATGAGCAGTTCTTC,CASTSGNGYEQFF
TRBV18,TRBJ2-2,.,.,TGTGCCAGCTCACCCGCCGGGACGGCGAACACCGGGGAGCTGTTTTTT,CASSPAGTANTGELFF
TRBV10-2,TRBJ1-1,.,.,TGCGCCAGCAGTGGGACAGCAAACACTGAAGCTTTCTTT,CASSGTANTEAFF
TRBV18,TRBJ2-1,.,TRBD2,TGTGCCAGCTCACCACAAACTAGCGGGAACCGGGAATACAATGAGCAGTTCTTC,CASSPQTSGNREYNEQFF
TRBV2,TRBJ2-7,.,.,TGTGCCAGCAGTATGGTGGGGGAGCAGTACTTC,CASSMVGEQYF
TRBV6-5,TRBJ2-1,.,TRBD2,TGTGCCAGCAGTTATTCCACGGGACTAGCAAGGGAGCAGTTCTTC,CASSYSTGLAREQFF
TRBV29-1,TRBJ1-2,.,TRBD1,TGCAGCGCTCGGGACAGCCACTATGGCTACACCTTC,CSARDSHYGYTF
TRBV6-6,TRBJ1-4,.,.,TGTGCCAGCAGTTACCAACAAGGGGCTCTAAATGAAAAACTGTTTTTT,CASSYQQGALNEKLFF
TRBV15,TRBJ2-7,.,.,TGTGCCACCAGCAGAGATCCCCGTAAGGGGGACGAGCAGTACTTC,CATSRDPRKGDEQYF
TRBV10-2,TRBJ2-1,.,TRBD2,TGCGCCAGCAGTGAGTCGTATCCTGAAGAGGGAGGGCCCTCCTACAATGAGCAGTTCTTC,CASSESYPEEGGPSYNEQFF
TRBV5-1,TRBJ1-3,.,.,TGCGCCAGCAGCTTGGCCCACTCTGGAAACACCATATATTTT,CASSLAHSGNTIYF
TRBV6-5,TRBJ2-7,.,TRBD1,TGTGCCAGCAGTCCGGAGACAGGGGGCTTCGGCGAGCAGTACTTC,CASSPETGGFGEQYF
TRBV5-1,TRBJ2-6,.,TRBD1,TGCGCCAGCAGCTTTACAGGGGGACATGGGGCCAACGTCCTGACTTTC,CASSFTGGHGANVLTF